The following is a T cell receptor beta chain sequence with its context. J was trimmed by 4 bases and V by 1 base; bases with no gene match: 5. The CDR3 totals 15 residues. From germline, CDR1 is SGHAT and CDR2 FQNNGV. PCR primers comprised 60 Vbeta and 13 Jbeta primers. This table comes from immunoSEQ multiplex PCR, and its TCRdb copy is limited to in-frame clones, with some not included. The repertoire holds about 150,000 clones, about 60% seen once, with about 7.1% in the top ten. The sample belongs to a study of cytomegalovirus exposure and HLA in healthy donors. V usage is TRBV11-2 and J usage is TRBJ2-7; 9 nucleotides align to TRBD1. The clonotype was recovered from an older woman in good health and CMV-seropositive. Sequencing was done on a sample of PBMCs. CDR3 protein: CASSLGMGQGYEQYF. In DNA, the CDR3 is TGTGCCAGCAGCTTAGGTATGGGACAGGGTTACGAGCAGTACTTC.